This T cell receptor beta chain emerged from a study of T-cell reconstitution after alpha-beta-depleted transplantation in children (dated by TCRdb to the mid-2010s). With respect to the entire study: Using TCR repertoire profiling, the study followed T-cell immune reconstitution in a quantitative way in children after TCRalphabeta/CD19-depleted allogeneic hematopoietic cell transplantation. Points the paper makes about the study in general: The apparently early alphabetaT-cell count recovery about two months after transplant was reportedly dependent on only several hundred rapidly expanded clones derived from non-depleted graft cells. In some patients, the high TCRbeta diversity seen at day 60 was put down to recipient T cells and intrathymic progenitors that had survived conditioning. The frequencies of hyperexpanded clones fell over the following months, and after one year, T-cell counts and TCRbeta diversity were mostly attributed to newly produced T cells.

From the cysteine through the phenylalanine, the CDR3 covers 16 amino acids. The only DNA kept is the CDR3, 48 bases in frame from the first base. Based on the germline V gene, the CDR1 and CDR2 sequences are MNHEY and SVGAGI. Library preparation employed PCR. TCRdb records Illumina HiSeq 2500 as the sequencer. Molecular barcoding was employed in the preparation of TCR libraries, with unique molecular identifiers being used to normalize TCRbeta repertoire quantification. Starting from the raw public reads, TCRdb applied fastp trimming at Q25, assembled clones with MiXCR and retained in-frame beta chains. Under each unique CDR3 protein, matching rows form one entry showing the most common genes and DNA. The sample profile shows approximately 70,000 distinct CDR3 sequences; roughly 4.9% of them were found once. Approximately 17% of the sample goes to the ten largest clones. What this sample's treatment or condition label stands for: allogeneic hematopoietic cell transplantation with graft depleted of TCRalphabeta T cells and CD19 B cells. Transplant recipients were children who received TCRalphabeta/CD19-depleted allogeneic hematopoietic cell grafts.

This clonotype was seen repeatedly, ten times or more. Its antigen target is currently unknown. An end of the junction differs from the germline gene, which may be a read error. This specimen was PBMCs, mostly from graft donor cells, taken 180 days after TCRalphabeta/CD19-depleted stem cell transplant. The receptor was isolated from a boy younger than two who had a stem cell transplant for acute myeloid leukemia, so the T cells may come from the graft donor. The V and J segments used are TRBV6-5 and TRBJ1-1; the junction holds 8 bases that match TRBD1. At the DNA level, the sequence is TGTGCCAGCATCCTCACCGGGACAGGTTTGAAAACTGAAGCTTTCTTT. This translates into CASILTGTGLKTEAFF.